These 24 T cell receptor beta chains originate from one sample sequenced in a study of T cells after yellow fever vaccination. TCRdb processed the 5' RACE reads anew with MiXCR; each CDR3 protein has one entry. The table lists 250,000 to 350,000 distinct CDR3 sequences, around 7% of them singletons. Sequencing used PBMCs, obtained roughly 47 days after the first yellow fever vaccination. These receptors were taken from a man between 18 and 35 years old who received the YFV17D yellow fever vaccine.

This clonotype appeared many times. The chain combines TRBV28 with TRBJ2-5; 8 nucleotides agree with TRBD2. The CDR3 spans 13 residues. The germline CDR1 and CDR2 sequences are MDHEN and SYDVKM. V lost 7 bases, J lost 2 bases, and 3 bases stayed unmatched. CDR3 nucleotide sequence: TGTGCCAGCATCGGGGGGGGGCAAGAGACCCAGTACTTC. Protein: CASIGGGQETQYF.

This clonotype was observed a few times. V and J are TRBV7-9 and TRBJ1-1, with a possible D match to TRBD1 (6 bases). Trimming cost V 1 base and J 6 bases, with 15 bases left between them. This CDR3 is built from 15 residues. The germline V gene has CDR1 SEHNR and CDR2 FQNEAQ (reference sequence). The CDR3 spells CASSLEGSGESEAFF. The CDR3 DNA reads TGTGCCAGCAGCTTAGAGGGTTCAGGGGAGTCTGAAGCTTTCTTT.

For the CDR3, the DNA is TGCGCCAGCAGCTTGGGGGACGGAGCCGGAAACGAGCAGTACGTC. Protein: CASSLGDGAGNEQYV. The chain carries TRBV5-1 and TRBJ2-7; D may correspond to TRBD1 or TRBD2 (5 bases each). CDR3 length equals 15 residues. The V gene lost 0 bases and the J gene lost 5 bases, with 15 bases spanning the gap. CDR1 and CDR2 (germline): SGHRS, YFSETQ.

The CDR3, as DNA: TGTGCCAGTAGTCCCCGGGGGACAGCGACCTACGAGCAGTACTTC. As protein: CASSPRGTATYEQYF. V is TRBV19 and J is TRBJ2-7; tentative D call: TRBD1 (7 bases). The CDR3 spans 15 residues. Trimming removed 5 bases at V and 2 bases at J, with 16 bases between. The germline V gene encodes CDR1 LNHDA and CDR2 SQIVND (reference sequence).

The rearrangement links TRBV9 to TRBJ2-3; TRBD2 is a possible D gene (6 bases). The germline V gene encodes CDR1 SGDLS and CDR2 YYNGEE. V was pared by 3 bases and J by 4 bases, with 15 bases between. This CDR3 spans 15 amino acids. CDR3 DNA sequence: TGTGCCAGCAGCGCACAAGGAGGGTTAGCAGATACGCAGTATTTT. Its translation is CASSAQGGLADTQYF.

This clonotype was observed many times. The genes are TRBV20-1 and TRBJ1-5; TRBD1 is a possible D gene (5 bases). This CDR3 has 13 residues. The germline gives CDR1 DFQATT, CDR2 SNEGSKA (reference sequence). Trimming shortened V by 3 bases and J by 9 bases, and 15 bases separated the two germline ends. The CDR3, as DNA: TGCAGTGCTAGGGAGACAGTTAAGCCGCCCCAGCATTTT. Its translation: CSARETVKPPQHF.

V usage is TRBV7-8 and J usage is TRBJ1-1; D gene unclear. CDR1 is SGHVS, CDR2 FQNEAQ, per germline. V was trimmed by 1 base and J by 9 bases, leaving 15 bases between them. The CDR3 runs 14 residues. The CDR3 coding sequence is TGTGCCAGCAGCTTAGAGGGTCCTTATTATAAAGCTTTCTTT. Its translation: CASSLEGPYYKAFF.

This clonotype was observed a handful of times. The CDR3 loop is CASSPFPGQGGVGEQFF. The CDR3 DNA is TGCGCCAGCAGCCCATTTCCGGGACAGGGTGGAGTGGGTGAGCAGTTCTTC. The chain links TRBV4-1 to TRBJ2-1, with 9 bases lining up with TRBD1. The CDR3 has 17 amino acids. Germline V gene data show CDR1 as MGHRA and CDR2 as YSYEKL. The V gene end was trimmed by 4 bases and the J gene end by 9 bases; junction bases not matched to a gene: 16.

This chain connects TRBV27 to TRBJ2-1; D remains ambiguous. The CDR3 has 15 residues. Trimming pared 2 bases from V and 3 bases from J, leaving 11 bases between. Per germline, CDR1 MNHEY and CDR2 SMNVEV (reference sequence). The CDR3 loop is CASSLAPEYYNEQFF. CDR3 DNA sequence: TGTGCCAGCAGTTTAGCCCCAGAGTACTACAATGAGCAGTTCTTC.

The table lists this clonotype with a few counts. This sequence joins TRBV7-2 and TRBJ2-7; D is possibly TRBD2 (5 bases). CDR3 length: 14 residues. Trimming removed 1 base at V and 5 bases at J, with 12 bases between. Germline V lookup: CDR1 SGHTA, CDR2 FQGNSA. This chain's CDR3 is CASSLVNGVDEQYF. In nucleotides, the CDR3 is TGTGCCAGCAGCTTAGTTAACGGGGTAGACGAGCAGTACTTC.

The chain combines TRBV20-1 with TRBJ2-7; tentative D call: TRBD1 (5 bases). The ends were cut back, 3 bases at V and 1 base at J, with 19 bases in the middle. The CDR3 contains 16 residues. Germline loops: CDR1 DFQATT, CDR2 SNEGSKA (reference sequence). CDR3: CSARVGRAYPSYEQYF. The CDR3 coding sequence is TGCAGTGCTAGGGTGGGCAGGGCTTACCCGTCCTACGAGCAGTACTTC.

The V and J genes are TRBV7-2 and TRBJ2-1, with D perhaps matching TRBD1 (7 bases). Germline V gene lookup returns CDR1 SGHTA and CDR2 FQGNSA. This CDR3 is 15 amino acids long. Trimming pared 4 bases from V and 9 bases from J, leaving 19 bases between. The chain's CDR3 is CASSSTGTYLTEQFF. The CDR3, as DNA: TGTGCCAGCAGCTCGACAGGGACTTATCTTACTGAGCAGTTCTTC.

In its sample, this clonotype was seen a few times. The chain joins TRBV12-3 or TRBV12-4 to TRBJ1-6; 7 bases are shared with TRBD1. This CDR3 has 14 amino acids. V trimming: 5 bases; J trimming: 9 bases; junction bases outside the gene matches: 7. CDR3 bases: TGTGCCAGCAGTAAGGAGGCAGGGGGTTCACCCCTCCACTTT. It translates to CASSKEAGGSPLHF.

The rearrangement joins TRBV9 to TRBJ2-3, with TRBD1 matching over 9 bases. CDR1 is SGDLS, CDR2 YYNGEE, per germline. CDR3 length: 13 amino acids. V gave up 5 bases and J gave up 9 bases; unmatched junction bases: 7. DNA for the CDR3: TGTGCCAGCAGTGGTCCGGGACAGGGAACGCAGTATTTT. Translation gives CASSGPGQGTQYF.

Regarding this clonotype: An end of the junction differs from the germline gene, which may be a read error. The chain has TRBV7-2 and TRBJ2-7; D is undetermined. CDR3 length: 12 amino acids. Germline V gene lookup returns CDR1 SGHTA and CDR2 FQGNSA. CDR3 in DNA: TGTGCCAGCAGCTTAGCTGAGACCGAGAACAGCTTT. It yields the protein CASSLAETENSF. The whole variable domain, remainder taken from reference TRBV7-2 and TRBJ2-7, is GAGVSQSPSNKVTEKGKDVELRCDPISGHTALYWYRQSLGQGLEFLIYFQGNSAPDKSGLPSDRFSAERTGGSVSTLTIQRTQQEDSAVYLCASSLAETENSFGPGTRLTVT.

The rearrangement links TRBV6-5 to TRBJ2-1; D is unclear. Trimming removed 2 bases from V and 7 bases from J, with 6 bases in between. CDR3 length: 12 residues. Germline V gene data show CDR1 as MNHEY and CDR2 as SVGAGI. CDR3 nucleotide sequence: TGTGCCAGCAGTTACCCGAATAATGAGCAGTTCTTC. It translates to CASSYPNNEQFF.

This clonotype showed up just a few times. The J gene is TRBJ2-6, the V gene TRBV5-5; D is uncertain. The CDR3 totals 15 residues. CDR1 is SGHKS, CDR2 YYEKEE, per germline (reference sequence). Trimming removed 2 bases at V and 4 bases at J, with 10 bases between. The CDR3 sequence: CASSFLGTGANVLTF. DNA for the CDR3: TGTGCCAGCAGCTTTTTGGGTACCGGGGCCAACGTCCTGACTTTC.

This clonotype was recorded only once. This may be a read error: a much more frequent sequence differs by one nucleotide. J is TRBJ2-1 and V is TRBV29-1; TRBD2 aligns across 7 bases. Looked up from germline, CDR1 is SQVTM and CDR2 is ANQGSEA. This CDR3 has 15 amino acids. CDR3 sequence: CSVERRESSYNQQFF. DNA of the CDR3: TGCAGCGTTGAAAGGCGGGAGAGCTCCTACAATCAGCAGTTCTTC.

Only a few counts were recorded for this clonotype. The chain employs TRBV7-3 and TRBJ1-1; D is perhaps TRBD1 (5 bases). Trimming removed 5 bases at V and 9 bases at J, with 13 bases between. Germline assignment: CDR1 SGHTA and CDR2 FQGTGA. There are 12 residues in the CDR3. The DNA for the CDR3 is TGTGCCAGCAGCCTCATGGGGGGTCAAGCTTTCTTT. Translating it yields CASSLMGGQAFF.

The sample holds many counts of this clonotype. The CDR3 reads CASSKAGGRADTQYF. The CDR3 nucleotides are TGTGCCAGCAGTAAAGCGGGGGGGCGGGCAGATACGCAGTATTTT. This chain connects TRBV12-3 or TRBV12-4 to TRBJ2-3; 10 nucleotides agree with TRBD2. This CDR3 contains 15 residues. With V trimmed by 5 bases and J by 4 bases, 6 bases remained unmatched.

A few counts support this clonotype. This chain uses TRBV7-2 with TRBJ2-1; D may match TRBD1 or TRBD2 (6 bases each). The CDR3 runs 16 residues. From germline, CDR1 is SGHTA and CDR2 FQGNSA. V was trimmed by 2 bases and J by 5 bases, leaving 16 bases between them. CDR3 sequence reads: CASSLHPRGPDNEQFF. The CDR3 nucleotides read TGTGCCAGCAGCTTACATCCTCGGGGGCCAGACAATGAGCAGTTCTTC.

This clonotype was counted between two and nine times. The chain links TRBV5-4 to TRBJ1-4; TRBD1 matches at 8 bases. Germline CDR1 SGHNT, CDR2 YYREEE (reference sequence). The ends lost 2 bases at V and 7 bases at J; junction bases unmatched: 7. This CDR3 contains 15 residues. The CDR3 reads CASSLSAGGGEKLFF. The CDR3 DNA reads TGTGCCAGCAGCTTATCTGCAGGGGGCGGTGAAAAACTGTTTTTT.

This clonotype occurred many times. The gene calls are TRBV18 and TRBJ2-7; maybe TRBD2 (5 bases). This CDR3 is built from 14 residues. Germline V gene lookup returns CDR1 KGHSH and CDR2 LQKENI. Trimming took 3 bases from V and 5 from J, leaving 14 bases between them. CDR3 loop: CASSPTSRPNEQYV. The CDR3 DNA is TGTGCCAGCTCACCCACTAGTCGGCCCAACGAGCAGTACGTC.

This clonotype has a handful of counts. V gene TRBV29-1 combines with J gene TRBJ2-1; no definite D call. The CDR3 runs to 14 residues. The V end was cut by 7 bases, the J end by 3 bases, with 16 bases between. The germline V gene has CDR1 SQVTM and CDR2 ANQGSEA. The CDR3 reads CSAVRVDFYNEQFF. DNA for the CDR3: TGCAGCGCCGTACGAGTGGATTTCTACAATGAGCAGTTCTTC.